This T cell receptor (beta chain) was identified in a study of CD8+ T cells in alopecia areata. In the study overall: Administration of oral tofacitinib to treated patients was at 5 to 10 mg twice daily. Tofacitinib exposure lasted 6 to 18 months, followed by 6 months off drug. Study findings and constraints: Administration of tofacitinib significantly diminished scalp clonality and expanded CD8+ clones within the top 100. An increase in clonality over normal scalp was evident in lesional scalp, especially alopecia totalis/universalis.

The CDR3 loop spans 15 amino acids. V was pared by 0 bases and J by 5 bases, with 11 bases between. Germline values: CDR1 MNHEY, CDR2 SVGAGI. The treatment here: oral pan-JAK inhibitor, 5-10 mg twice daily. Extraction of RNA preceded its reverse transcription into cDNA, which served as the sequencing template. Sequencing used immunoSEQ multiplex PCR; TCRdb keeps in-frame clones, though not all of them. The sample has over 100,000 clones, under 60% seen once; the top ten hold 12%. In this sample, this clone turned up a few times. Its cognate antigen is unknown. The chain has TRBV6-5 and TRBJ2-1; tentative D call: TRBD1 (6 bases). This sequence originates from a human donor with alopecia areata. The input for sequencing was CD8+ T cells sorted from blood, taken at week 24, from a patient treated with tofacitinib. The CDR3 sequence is CASSYSTGSHNEQFF. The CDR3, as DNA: TGTGCCAGCAGTTACTCGACAGGCTCACACAATGAGCAGTTCTTC.